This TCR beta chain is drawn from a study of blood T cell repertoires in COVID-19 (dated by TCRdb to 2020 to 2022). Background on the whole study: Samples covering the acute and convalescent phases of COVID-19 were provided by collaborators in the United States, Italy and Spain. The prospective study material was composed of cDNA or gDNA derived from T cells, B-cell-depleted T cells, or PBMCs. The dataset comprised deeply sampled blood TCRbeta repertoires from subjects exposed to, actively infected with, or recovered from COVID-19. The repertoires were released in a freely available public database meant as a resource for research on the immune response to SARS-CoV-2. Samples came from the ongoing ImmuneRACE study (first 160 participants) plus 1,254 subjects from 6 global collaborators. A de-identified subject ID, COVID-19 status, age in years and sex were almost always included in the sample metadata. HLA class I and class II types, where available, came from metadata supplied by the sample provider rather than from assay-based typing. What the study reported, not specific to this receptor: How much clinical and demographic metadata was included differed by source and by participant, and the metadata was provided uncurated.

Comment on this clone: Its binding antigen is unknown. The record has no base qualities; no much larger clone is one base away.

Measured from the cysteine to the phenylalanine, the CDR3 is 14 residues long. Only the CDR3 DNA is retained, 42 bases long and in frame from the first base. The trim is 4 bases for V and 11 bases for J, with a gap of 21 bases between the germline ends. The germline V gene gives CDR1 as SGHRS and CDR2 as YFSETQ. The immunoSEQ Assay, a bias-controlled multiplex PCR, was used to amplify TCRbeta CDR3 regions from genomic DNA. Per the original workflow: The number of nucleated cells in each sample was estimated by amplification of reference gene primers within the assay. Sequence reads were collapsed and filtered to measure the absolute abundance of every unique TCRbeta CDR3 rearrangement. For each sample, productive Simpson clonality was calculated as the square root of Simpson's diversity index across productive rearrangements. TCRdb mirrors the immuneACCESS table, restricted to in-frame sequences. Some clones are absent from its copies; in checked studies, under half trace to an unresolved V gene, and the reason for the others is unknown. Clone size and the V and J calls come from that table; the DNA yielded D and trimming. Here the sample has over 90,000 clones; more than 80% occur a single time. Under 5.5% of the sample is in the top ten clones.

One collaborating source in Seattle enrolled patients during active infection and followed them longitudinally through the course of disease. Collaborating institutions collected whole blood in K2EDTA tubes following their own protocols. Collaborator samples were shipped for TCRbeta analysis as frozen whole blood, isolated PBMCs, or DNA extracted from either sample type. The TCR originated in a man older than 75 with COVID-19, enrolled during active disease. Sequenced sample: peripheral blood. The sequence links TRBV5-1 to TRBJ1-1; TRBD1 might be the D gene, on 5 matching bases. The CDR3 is CASSAGQGVTVAFF. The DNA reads TGCGCCAGCAGCGCCGGGCAGGGCGTCACTGTGGCTTTCTTT.